These 31 T cell receptor beta chains were all obtained from the same sample, sequenced in a study of tumor-infiltrating lymphocytes in primary liver carcinoma (dated 2017 in TCRdb). The reads were generated on an Illumina HiSeq 2500. TCRbeta-specific cDNA was reverse-transcribed from 500 ng total RNA using a constant-region primer and ProtoScript II reverse transcriptase. Construction of the TCRbeta libraries relied on three nested rounds of multiplex PCR, following a slightly modified ARM-PCR procedure. Each of the first two PCR rounds ran for about 11 cycles using multiplex TRBV1-TRBV30 forward primers together with a Cbeta reverse primer. TCRdb took the public reads, trimmed them with fastp at Q25, ran MiXCR for clone calling and kept in-frame beta chains. Each CDR3 protein gets just one entry, which takes the most common genes and DNA from the rows behind it. Present in this sample are approximately 22,000 distinct CDR3 sequences, approximately 79% of which were seen just once. Around 40% of the sample is in the top ten clones.

Total RNA and DNA were co-extracted without cell sorting from roughly 20-30 mg of bulk tissue using the AllPrep DNA/RNA mini kit. Sequencing was carried out using liver tumor tissue from sampling region 1. Taken with the paper, the label for cell subset or site translates to: tumor region T1, superior pole. The receptor source for this set is a man aged 35 to 55 with primary liver carcinoma and hepatitis B virus infection.

The gene calls are TRBV28 and TRBJ1-2, with 9 bases aligning to TRBD1. V shed 4 bases, J shed 5 bases, and the junction held 11 bases outside the gene matches. Germline lookup yields CDR1 MDHEN and CDR2 SYDVKM. The CDR3 is 16 residues long. CDR3 in DNA: TGTGCCAGCAGTTCCGGGACAGGGAATAAGGGATATGGCTACACCTTC. Translating it yields CASSSGTGNKGYGYTF.

In its sample, this clonotype was seen once. This may come from a read error, since a much larger clone is one base off. V gene TRBV20-1 combines with J gene TRBJ2-1; tentatively, D is TRBD1 (5 bases). Trimming removed 5 bases at V and 7 bases at J, with 18 bases between. Germline CDR1 DFQATT, CDR2 SNEGSKA (reference sequence). The CDR3 consists of 14 residues. The CDR3 loop reads CSALGKGKINEQFF. The DNA of the CDR3 is TGCAGTGCTCTAGGTAAGGGGAAAATTAATGAGCAGTTCTTC.

This chain joins TRBV11-2 and TRBJ2-1, with D unclear. Germline V gene sequence: CDR1 SGHAT, CDR2 FQNNGV. Trimming cost V 7 bases and J 9 bases, with 19 bases left between them. CDR3 size: 14 residues. In DNA form, the CDR3 reads TGTGCCAGCAACTTTTACCAGCTAGTTAGTGAGCAGTTCTTC. Translating it yields CASNFYQLVSEQFF.

About this clonotype itself: The junction differs from germline at one of its ends, possibly a read error. The gene calls are TRBV14 and TRBJ2-2; D might be TRBD1 (6 bases). Germline CDR1 SGHDN, CDR2 FVKESK. This CDR3 region has 14 residues. The CDR3 region has the DNA TGTACCAGCAGCCAAGGACAGTTTACCAGGGAGCTGTTTTTT. Translated, it gives CTSSQGQFTRELFF.

This clonotype was counted a few times. The genes are TRBV6-5 and TRBJ2-4, with D tentatively TRBD1 (6 bases). Germline CDR1 MNHEY, CDR2 SVGAGI. The length of the CDR3 is 15 residues. V was clipped by 0 bases and J by 9 bases, with 15 bases between them. In DNA, the CDR3 is TGTGCCAGCAGTTACTCGAACAGGGCCAAAGGCATTCAGTACTTC. This encodes CASSYSNRAKGIQYF.

Regarding this clonotype: Being one base from a much bigger clone, this may be a read error. The DNA of the CDR3 is TGTGTCAGCAGCGTAGGGTCAGGGACAGGGGCCCTCCACGAGCAGTACTTC. Translation: CVSSVGSGTGALHEQYF. This chain uses TRBV9 with TRBJ2-7, with 10 nucleotides matching TRBD1. This CDR3 has 17 amino acids. Per germline, CDR1 SGDLS and CDR2 YYNGEE.

This clonotype was recorded at least ten times. This rearrangement joins TRBV30 to TRBJ2-3, with D uncertain. V was shortened by 0 bases and J by 6 bases, with 13 bases between the two germline ends. Germline CDR1 GTSNPN, CDR2 SVGIG (reference sequence). The CDR3 spans 14 residues. In nucleotides, the CDR3 is TGTGCCTGGAGTGTGTCCCGGGCGATGGATACGCAGTATTTT. Translated, it gives CAWSVSRAMDTQYF.

In the case of this clonotype: A read error is likely, as this CDR3 ends without the conserved phenylalanine or tryptophan. The chain recombines TRBV11-2 with TRBJ2-1, with D unresolved. CDR1 and CDR2 from the germline V gene are SGHAT and FQNNGV. The CDR3 covers 12 residues. The CDR3 sequence is CASSPSHNEQFL. The DNA for the CDR3 is TGTGCAAGCAGCCCCTCCCACAACGAGCAGTTCTTA.

Only a few counts were recorded for this clonotype. At one end the junction does not follow the germline gene, possibly because of a read error. The CDR3 region is CDSSKTPGRANEKPFF. The CDR3 DNA reads TGTGACAGCAGCAAGACTCCAGGAAGAGCAAATGAAAAACCGTTTTTT. V is TRBV11-2 and J is TRBJ1-4; D call uncertain. This CDR3 has 16 residues. Germline V gene lookup returns CDR1 SGHAT and CDR2 FQNNGV.

Note on this clonotype: One junction end disagrees with the germline gene, perhaps due to a read error. The chain has TRBV6-1 and TRBJ1-1; D possibly corresponds to TRBD1 (6 bases). CDR3 length: 13 residues. CDR1 is MNHNS, CDR2 SASEGT, per germline. The DNA for the CDR3 is TGTGCCTGTAACCTCGACAGGAACACTGAAGCTTTCTTC. This codes for CACNLDRNTEAFF.

Of note for this clonotype: Without the conserved terminal phenylalanine or tryptophan, this CDR3 likely stems from a read error. The chain has TRBV28 and TRBJ2-7; TRBD2 agrees at 10 bases. Germline lookup yields CDR1 MDHEN and CDR2 SYDVKM. The CDR3 consists of 14 residues. Trimming took 7 bases from V and 2 from J; bases not matched to a gene: 5. Written as DNA, the CDR3 is TGTGCCAGCAATCTCCTAGCGGGAGCCTACGAGCAGTACATC. This translates into CASNLLAGAYEQYI.

As concerns this clonotype: As the CDR3 is not closed by the conserved phenylalanine or tryptophan, this likely results from a read error. The J gene is TRBJ2-6, the V gene TRBV6-5; tentative D call: TRBD1 (5 bases). Per the germline V gene, CDR1 is MNHEY and CDR2 is SVGAGI. CDR3 size: 15 residues. The CDR3 bases are TGTGCCAGCAGTCCCGACCCTCCTGGGGCCAGCGTCCTGACTCTC. Translating gives CASSPDPPGASVLTL.

As to this clonotype: A single base separates this from a much larger clone, so it may be a read error. The gene calls are TRBV6-2 or TRBV6-3 and TRBJ2-7, with 14 bases aligning to TRBD2. The CDR3 totals 19 residues. Unmatched junction bases numbered 12, after V lost 0 bases and J lost 5 bases. Germline V gene data show CDR1 as MNHEY and CDR2 as SVGEGT. CDR3 sequence reads: CASSYSKWTSGRTPNEQYF. The CDR3 nucleotides are TGTGCCAGCAGTTACTCGAAGTGGACTAGCGGGAGGACCCCCAACGAGCAGTACTTC.

With respect to this clonotype: Sequence at one end of the junction differs from germline and may be a read error. This chain joins TRBV11-2 and TRBJ2-3; no definite D call. This CDR3 has 12 amino acids. Looked up from germline, CDR1 is SGHAT and CDR2 is FQNNGV. The CDR3 region has the DNA TGTGCCGGCAGCACCAGTACAGATACGCAGTATTTT. Translation gives CAGSTSTDTQYF.

A remark on this clonotype: This CDR3 is missing its conserved last phenylalanine or tryptophan, likely due to a read error. V usage is TRBV6-5 and J usage is TRBJ1-5, with D tentatively TRBD1 (5 bases). Germline-derived CDR1 and CDR2 are MNHEY and SVGAGI. Trimming stripped 6 bases from V and 2 bases from J, with 11 bases between. CDR3 size: 14 residues. The CDR3 DNA sequence: TGTGCCAGCAGGGGGGGGGGTCGCAATCAGCCCCAGCATCCT. It encodes CASRGGGRNQPQHP.

As to this clonotype: It may be a read error: a sequence one base away is much more abundant. The V gene is TRBV20-1, the J gene TRBJ2-2; D is perhaps TRBD1 or TRBD2 (5 bases each). CDR3 length: 12 residues. Germline CDR1 DFQATT, CDR2 SNEGSKA (reference sequence). CDR3 in amino acids: CGATTGPGELFF. Here the CDR3 DNA reads TGCGGTGCTACCACGGGGCCCGGGGAGCTGTTTTTT.

This clonotype was picked up many times. V usage is TRBV28 and J usage is TRBJ2-7; a weak D match, TRBD1 (6 bases). CDR3 size: 15 residues. Trimming left V 8 bases short and J 7 bases short, with 24 bases between. Germline-derived CDR1 and CDR2 are MDHEN and SYDVKM. CDR3 protein: CASGQFPPTGQEQYF. The CDR3 DNA reads TGTGCCAGCGGACAATTCCCACCGACAGGACAGGAGCAGTACTTC.

The chain recombines TRBV4-2 with TRBJ2-3, with D perhaps TRBD1 (6 bases). Germline V gene lookup returns CDR1 LGHNA and CDR2 YNFKEQ. CDR3 length: 20 residues. V lost 3 bases, J lost 0 bases, and 25 bases lay in between. CDR3 region: CASSHTPGLDLRGSTDTQYF. DNA for the CDR3: TGTGCCAGCAGCCATACCCCGGGGCTAGATCTTAGGGGGAGCACAGATACGCAGTATTTT.

As regards this clonotype: Its ends do not fully match the called genes, so a read error is possible. The V and J genes are TRBV6-5 and TRBJ2-3, with D possibly being TRBD1 (6 bases). Germline lookup yields CDR1 MNHEY and CDR2 SVGAGI. The CDR3 consists of 15 residues. The CDR3 DNA follows: TGTGCCAACAGCCCGGACAGCTCTAGCACAGATACGCGGTATTTT. Amino acids: CANSPDSSSTDTRYF.

A note on this clonotype: A junction boundary mismatches the germline segment, possibly from a read error. The chain links TRBV6-5 to TRBJ2-3; D might be TRBD1 or TRBD2, each matching 7 bases. Germline CDR1 reads MNHEY; CDR2 reads SVGAGI. This CDR3 is 17 amino acids long. The CDR3 is CASHGQDGRKETDTQYF. The CDR3, as DNA: TGTGCTAGCCACGGACAGGACGGGAGGAAGGAGACAGATACCCAGTATTTT.

To note about this clonotype: With a much larger clone just one base away, this may be a read error. The V call is TRBV11-2, the J call TRBJ2-1, with D possibly being TRBD1 or TRBD2 (6 bases each). Trimming took off 5 bases at V and 9 bases at J, with 35 bases between the two ends. The CDR3 runs 20 residues. From germline, CDR1 is SGHAT and CDR2 FQNNGV. The CDR3 sequence is CASSPPPGHVVSRRDTEQFF. The CDR3 region has the DNA TGTGCCAGCAGCCCTCCCCCGGGACATGTCGTTTCTAGGCGGGATACTGAGCAGTTCTTC.

This chain's CDR3 is CASSLTSSDYEQYF. CDR3 nucleotide sequence: TGTGCCAGTTCCTTGACTAGCTCGGATTACGAGCAGTACTTC. The chain uses TRBV19 and TRBJ2-7; TRBD2 aligns across 7 bases. Germline-derived CDR1 and CDR2 are LNHDA and SQIVND (reference sequence). This CDR3 region has 14 residues. V lost 8 bases and J lost 4; bases outside the gene matches: 11.

Regarding this clonotype: A much larger clone differs from this one at a single base, so this may be a read error. J is TRBJ2-7 and V is TRBV6-1; D is perhaps TRBD2 (6 bases). Trimming took off 7 bases at V and 5 bases at J, with 21 bases between the two ends. The germline V gene encodes CDR1 MNHNS and CDR2 SASEGT. This CDR3 has 15 amino acids. This CDR3 is CASNPSGGANNEQYF. The CDR3 nucleotides read TGTGCCAGCAACCCCTCTGGCGGGGCCAACAACGAGCAGTACTTC.

On this clonotype: It may be a read error: a sequence one base away is much more abundant. CDR3 DNA: TGTGCCAGCAGTTACGGGGAAACTAGGACAGTTACGCAGTATTTT. It codes for CASSYGETRTVTQYF. This chain connects TRBV6-6 to TRBJ2-3, with D possibly being TRBD1 (6 bases). CDR3 length equals 15 residues. Germline V gene lookup returns CDR1 MNHNY and CDR2 SVGAGI (reference sequence).

This clonotype came up a few times. Possible read error: a much larger clone is one base away. V usage is TRBV19 and J usage is TRBJ1-2; TRBD1 matches at 9 bases. Germline CDR1 reads LNHDA; CDR2 reads SQIVND (reference sequence). The CDR3 covers 16 residues. The CDR3 region is CASIGWLQGANYDYTF. The CDR3 DNA reads TGTGCCAGTATTGGGTGGCTACAGGGGGCGAACTATGACTACACCTTC.

A remark on this clonotype: The conserved closing phenylalanine or tryptophan is absent in this CDR3, likely reflecting a read error. The chain is built from TRBV6-6 and TRBJ2-3; 8 bases agree with TRBD2. The CDR3 is 16 amino acids. Germline CDR1 MNHNY, CDR2 SVGAGI (reference sequence). The CDR3 nucleotides are TGTGCCAGCAGGAAAGGGACTGGCGGGAGGACGGATACCCAGTATTCT. Amino acid sequence: CASRKGTGGRTDTQYS.

This clonotype is medium-sized in the sample. CDR3 loop: CASSSYSRGQTSEAFF. DNA for the CDR3: TGTGCCAGCAGCTCCTACTCCAGGGGGCAGACGTCTGAAGCTTTCTTT. This chain uses TRBV5-6 with TRBJ1-1, with 8 positions matching TRBD1. Per germline, CDR1 SGHDT and CDR2 YYEEEE. J lost 6 bases, V lost 3 bases, and 13 bases had no gene match. The CDR3 runs to 16 residues. The full variable domain, in which reference TRBV5-6 and TRBJ1-1 provide the parts outside the CDR3, is DAGVTQSPTHLIKTRGQQVTLRCSPKSGHDTVSWYQQALGQGPQFIFQYYEEEERQRGNFPDRFSGHQFPNYSSELNVNALLLGDSALYLCASSSYSRGQTSEAFFGQGTRLTVV.

This clonotype is a singleton in its sample. An end of the junction differs from the germline gene, which may be a read error. This rearrangement joins TRBV13 to TRBJ2-1, with D possibly matching TRBD2 (5 bases). Germline loops: CDR1 PRHDT, CDR2 FYEKMQ (reference sequence). This CDR3 has 14 amino acids. CDR3 residues: CTSSLGNVQNEQFF. Written as DNA, the CDR3 is TGTACCAGCAGCCTCGGGAATGTGCAAAATGAGCAGTTCTTC.

Worth noting for this clonotype: One end of the junction does not line up with germline, which may come from a read error. The genes are TRBV5-1 and TRBJ2-5; 7 bases align to TRBD2. The CDR3 has 16 amino acids. Germline V lookup: CDR1 SGHRS, CDR2 YFSETQ. In DNA, the CDR3 is TGCACCAGCAGCTCGGCCGGGCGGGGGATCCAAGAGACCCAGAACTTC. Translated, it gives CTSSSAGRGIQETQNF.

Comment on this clonotype: One end of the junction varies from germline; a read error may be responsible. This chain uses TRBV6-5 with TRBJ2-7; 10 bases align to TRBD1. The CDR3 spans 15 residues. Germline CDR1 reads MNHEY; CDR2 reads SVGAGI. CDR3 coding DNA: TGTGCCAGGAGTTGGGGACAGGGGATTGGGAACCAGCAGTACTTC. It translates to CARSWGQGIGNQQYF.

The chain links TRBV6-1 to TRBJ2-1; 8 bases map to TRBD2. The CDR3 loop spans 16 amino acids. The germline V gene encodes CDR1 MNHNS and CDR2 SASEGT. J was trimmed by 2 bases and V by 8 bases; bases with no gene match: 11. CDR3 bases: TGTGCCAGCCGCTCTCCCGGACTAGCAGCCTACAATGAGCAGTTCTTC. Its protein product is CASRSPGLAAYNEQFF.